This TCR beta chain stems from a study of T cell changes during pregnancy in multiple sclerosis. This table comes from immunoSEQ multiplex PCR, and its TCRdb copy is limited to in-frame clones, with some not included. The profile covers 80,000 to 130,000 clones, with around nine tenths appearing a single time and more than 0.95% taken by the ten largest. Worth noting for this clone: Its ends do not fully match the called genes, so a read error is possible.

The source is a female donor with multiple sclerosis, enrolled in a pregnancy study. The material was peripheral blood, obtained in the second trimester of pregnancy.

The CDR3 is CALRRQGQTNEKLFF. The CDR3 coding sequence is TGTGCCCTAAGGAGGCAGGGACAGACTAACGAAAAACTGTTTTTT. The rearrangement joins TRBV30 to TRBJ1-4; 7 nucleotides agree with TRBD1. Germline assignment: CDR1 GTSNPN and CDR2 SVGIG (reference sequence). The CDR3 is made up of 15 amino acids.